This TCR beta chain was recorded in a study of beta chain features in type 1 diabetes (dated by TCRdb to the late 2010s). Background on the whole study: No differences in mean age, gender distribution, total cell number or subset yield were found between patients and healthy donors. The study compared the TCRB repertoires of sorted circulating CD4+ T cell subsets in recently diagnosed type 1 diabetes patients with those in matched healthy donors. Regulatory and stem cell-like memory subsets were obtained from only 8 patients and about 8 healthy donors, while naive and central memory subsets were obtained from all 28 donors. A total of approximately 100,000,000 sorted cells were examined across all samples, and the number of cells per subset was strongly correlated with RNA yield.

Each donor gave one peripheral blood draw, approximately 0.11 L on average, collected into heparinised tubes. A BD FACSAria II was used to sort naive, central memory, regulatory and stem cell-like memory CD4+ T cells with a panel that included CD45RO, CCR7, CD25, CD127, CD95 and CD27. Purity was above 95% for every sorted population. PBMCs were isolated immediately by Lymphoprep density gradient centrifugation and stained directly without culture. To minimize batch effects, samples were stained and sorted in pairs, one healthy donor with one patient per experiment. The full study reports these points: PCR might favor shorter templates, but patient and control samples were amplified and corrected together, so any skew would affect both groups equally. Because cDNA was sequenced instead of genomic DNA, activated cells with high expression could be over-represented, although the groups did not differ in activation or CD3 levels. Because the HLA sub-analyses included only small numbers of individuals, any influence of HLA type on TCRB rearrangement was left unresolved. Patients with type 1 diabetes made fewer insertions and deleted more nucleotides at VDJ recombination sites, implying thymic rearrangement abnormalities. Naive, central memory and regulatory TCRB repertoires appeared more similar among patients than among healthy donors. In all four CD4+ subsets, TCRB CDR3 length was moderately but significantly shorter in type 1 diabetes patients.

The CDR3 runs 13 residues from the cysteine to the phenylalanine. This entry keeps only the CDR3 DNA: 39 bases, framed from base 1. Compared with germline, V lacks 8 bases and J lacks 7 bases; bases without a gene match: 7. According to the germline V gene, CDR1 reads SNHLY and CDR2 reads FYNNEI. For this clone: No antigen is known for it. No much larger clone exists at a distance of one base, and base qualities are not known.

The entire amount of isolated RNA was reverse transcribed using the High Capacity cDNA Reverse Transcription Kit, so the sequenced TCRB transcripts were expressed ones. Deep immunoSEQ sequencing was performed on naive, central memory and regulatory T cell samples, with an average of roughly 3.6 million total reads per sample. Sorted cells were lysed in RLT buffer and RNA was extracted with DNase-treated RNeasy Micro or Mini kits, depending on cell number. Each cell subset was processed on its own to prevent cross-contamination, while patient and healthy donor samples were processed together. TCRB sequences were amplified from cDNA with the immunoSEQ multiplex PCR, producing 87-bp fragments spanning the CDR3 region. Amplicons were sequenced on the Illumina HiSeq platform. Regarding the original processing steps: Synthetic template baselines were used to correct PCR bias computationally, reads within Hamming distance 2 were collapsed together, and singletons that could not be merged were discarded. By aligning reads against IMGT, V, D and J genes, CDR3 length, and insertions or deletions at six rearrangement sites were assigned. Within each subset, clonotype counts were normalized to sorted cell number, and only after that were true diversity and Gini coefficients computed with the tcR R package. The overlap coefficient, calculated on TCRB nucleotide sequences, was used to measure repertoire sharing. Out-of-frame TCRB sequences from naive cells were analyzed to stand in for the pre-selection repertoire. TCRdb limited this immuneACCESS table to in-frame rearrangements with V and J called. A share of clones is missing; checked studies link under half to unresolved V genes, and the rest is unexplained. V and J calls and clone size come straight from that table; D and trimming were deduced from the DNA. The sample contains about 270,000 clones, 14% of them found a single time. The top ten hold over 0.015% of the sample.

This receptor was identified in a young man with type 1 diabetes. Sequencing used naive CD4+ T cells from blood. Taken with the paper, the label for cell subset or site translates to: true naive CD4+ T cells. The chain joins TRBV2 to TRBJ1-5; 8 central nucleotides agree with TRBD1. The CDR3 protein: CASWGQAGQPQHF. The nucleotide sequence reads as follows: TGTGCCAGCTGGGGACAGGCGGGACAGCCCCAGCATTTT.